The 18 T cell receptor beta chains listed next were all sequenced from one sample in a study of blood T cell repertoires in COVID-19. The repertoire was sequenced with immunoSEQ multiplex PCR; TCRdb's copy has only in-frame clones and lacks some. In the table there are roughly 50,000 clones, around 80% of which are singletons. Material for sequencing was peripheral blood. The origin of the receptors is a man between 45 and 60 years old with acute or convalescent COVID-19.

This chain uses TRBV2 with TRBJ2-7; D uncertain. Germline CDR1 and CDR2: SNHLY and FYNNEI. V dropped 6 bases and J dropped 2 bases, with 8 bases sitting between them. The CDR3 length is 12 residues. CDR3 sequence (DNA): TGTGCCAGCAGGACGGAGACCTACGAGCAGTACTTC. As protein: CASRTETYEQYF.

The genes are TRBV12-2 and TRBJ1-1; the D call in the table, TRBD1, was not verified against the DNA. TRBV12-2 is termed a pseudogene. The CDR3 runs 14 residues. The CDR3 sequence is CASRPIQVNTEAFF. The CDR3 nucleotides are TGTGCAAGTCGCCCTATACAGGTGAACACTGAAGCTTTCTTT.

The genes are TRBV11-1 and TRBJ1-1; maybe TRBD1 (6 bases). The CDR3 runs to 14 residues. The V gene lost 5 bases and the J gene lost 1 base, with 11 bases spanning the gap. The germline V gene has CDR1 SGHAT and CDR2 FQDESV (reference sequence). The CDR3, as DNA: TGTGCCAGCAGCCCGGACAGAGGGAACACTGAAGCTTTCTTT. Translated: CASSPDRGNTEAFF. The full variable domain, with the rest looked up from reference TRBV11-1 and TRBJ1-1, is EAEVAQSPRYKITEKSQAVAFWCDPISGHATLYWYRQILGQGPELLVQFQDESVVDDSQLPKDRFSAERLKGVDSTLKIQPAELGDSAMYLCASSPDRGNTEAFFGQGTRLTVV.

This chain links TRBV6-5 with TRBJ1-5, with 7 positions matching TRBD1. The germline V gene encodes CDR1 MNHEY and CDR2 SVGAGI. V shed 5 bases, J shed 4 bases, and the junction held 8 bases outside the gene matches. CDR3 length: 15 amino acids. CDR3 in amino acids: CASSKLRGSNQPQHF. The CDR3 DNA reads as TGTGCCAGCAGTAAGCTCAGGGGGTCGAATCAGCCCCAGCATTTT.

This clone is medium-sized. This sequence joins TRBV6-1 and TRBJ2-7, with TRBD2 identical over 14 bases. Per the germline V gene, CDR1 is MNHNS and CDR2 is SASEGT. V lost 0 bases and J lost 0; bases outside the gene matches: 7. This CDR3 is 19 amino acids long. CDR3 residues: CASSEAGLAGAPNSYEQYF. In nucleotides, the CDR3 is TGTGCCAGCAGTGAAGCGGGACTAGCGGGAGCCCCTAACTCCTACGAGCAGTACTTC.

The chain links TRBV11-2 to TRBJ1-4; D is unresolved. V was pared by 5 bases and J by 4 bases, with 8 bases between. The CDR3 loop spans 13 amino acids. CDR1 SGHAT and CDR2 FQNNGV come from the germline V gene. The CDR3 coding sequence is TGTGCCAGCAGCCTCGGGGTTAATGAAAAACTGTTTTTT. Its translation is CASSLGVNEKLFF.

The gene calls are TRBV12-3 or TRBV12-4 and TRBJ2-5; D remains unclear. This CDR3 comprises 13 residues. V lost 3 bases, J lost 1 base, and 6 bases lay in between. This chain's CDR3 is CASSFNSQETQYF. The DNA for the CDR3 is TGTGCCAGCAGTTTCAACAGCCAAGAGACCCAGTACTTC.

CDR3: CAWSGGGRTADTQYF. The DNA of the CDR3 is TGTGCCTGGAGTGGTGGGGGGAGGACGGCAGATACGCAGTATTTT. The rearrangement joins TRBV30 to TRBJ2-3; D might be TRBD2 (6 bases). CDR1 is GTSNPN and CDR2 is SVGIG in the germline V gene (reference sequence). The ends were cut back, 1 base at V and 4 bases at J, with 15 bases in the middle. The CDR3 has 15 amino acids. Combining the CDR3 with reference TRBV30 and TRBJ2-3 gives the whole variable domain SQTIHQWPATLVQPVGSPLSLECTVEGTSNPNLYWYRQAAGRGLQLLFYSVGIGQISSEVPQNLSASRPQDRQFILSSKKLLLSDSGFYLCAWSGGGRTADTQYFGPGTRLTVL.

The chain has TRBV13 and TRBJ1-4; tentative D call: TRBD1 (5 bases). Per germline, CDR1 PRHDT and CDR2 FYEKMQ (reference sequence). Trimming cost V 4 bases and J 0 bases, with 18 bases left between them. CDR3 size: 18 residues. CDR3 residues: CASSSGPQAFATNEKLFF. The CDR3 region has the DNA TGTGCCAGCAGCTCAGGGCCCCAAGCCTTTGCAACTAATGAAAAACTGTTTTTT.

Written as DNA, the CDR3 is TGTGCCACTCGCGGGGTAACCGGGGAGCTGTTTTTT. It encodes CATRGVTGELFF. The chain has TRBV6-5 and TRBJ2-2, with a tentative D call TRBD2 (6 bases). The V end was cut by 10 bases, the J end by 5 bases, with 11 bases between. CDR1 is MNHEY, CDR2 SVGAGI, per germline. CDR3 length: 12 amino acids.

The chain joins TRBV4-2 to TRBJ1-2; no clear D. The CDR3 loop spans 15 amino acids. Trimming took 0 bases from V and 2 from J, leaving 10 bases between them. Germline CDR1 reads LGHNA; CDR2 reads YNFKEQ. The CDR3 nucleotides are TGTGCCAGCAGCCAAGATCTATTAGTCAACTATGGCTACACCTTC. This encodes CASSQDLLVNYGYTF.

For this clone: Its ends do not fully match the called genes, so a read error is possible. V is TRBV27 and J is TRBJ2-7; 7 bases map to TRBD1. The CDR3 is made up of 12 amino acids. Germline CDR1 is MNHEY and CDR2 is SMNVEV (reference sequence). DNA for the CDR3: TGTGCCAGCAGTTCAAACGTGGGACAGCCAAAATTC. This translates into CASSSNVGQPKF.

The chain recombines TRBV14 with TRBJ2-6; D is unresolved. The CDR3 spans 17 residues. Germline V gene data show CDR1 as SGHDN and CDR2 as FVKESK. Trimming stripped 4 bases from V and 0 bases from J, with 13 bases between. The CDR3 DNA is TGTGCCAGCAGCCCCCAACCGACACGCTCTGGGGCCAACGTCCTGACTTTC. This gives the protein CASSPQPTRSGANVLTF.

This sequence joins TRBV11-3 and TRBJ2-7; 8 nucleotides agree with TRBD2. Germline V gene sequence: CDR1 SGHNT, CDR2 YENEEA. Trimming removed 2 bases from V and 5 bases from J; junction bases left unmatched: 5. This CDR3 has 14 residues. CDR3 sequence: CASSLNGGADEQYF. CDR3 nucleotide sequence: TGTGCCAGCAGCTTAAACGGGGGGGCGGACGAGCAGTACTTC.

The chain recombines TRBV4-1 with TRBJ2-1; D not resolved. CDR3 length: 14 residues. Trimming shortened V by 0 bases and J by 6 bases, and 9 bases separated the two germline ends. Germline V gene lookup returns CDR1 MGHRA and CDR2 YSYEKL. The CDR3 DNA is TGCGCCAGCAGCCAAGATATAAACAGCAATGAGCAGTTCTTC. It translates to CASSQDINSNEQFF.

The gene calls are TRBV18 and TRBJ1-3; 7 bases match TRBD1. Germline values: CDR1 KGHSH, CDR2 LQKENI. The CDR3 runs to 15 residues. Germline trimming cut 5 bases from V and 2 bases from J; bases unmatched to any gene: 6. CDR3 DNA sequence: TGTGCCAGCTCATTCGAGGGGGCGGCTGGAAACACCATATATTTT. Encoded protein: CASSFEGAAGNTIYF.

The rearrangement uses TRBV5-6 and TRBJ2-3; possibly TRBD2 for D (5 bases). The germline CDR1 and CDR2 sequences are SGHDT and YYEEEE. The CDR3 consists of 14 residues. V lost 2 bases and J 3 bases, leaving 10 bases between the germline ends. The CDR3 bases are TGTGCCAGCAGCTTCGGGAAAACTACAGATACGCAGTATTTT. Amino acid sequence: CASSFGKTTDTQYF.

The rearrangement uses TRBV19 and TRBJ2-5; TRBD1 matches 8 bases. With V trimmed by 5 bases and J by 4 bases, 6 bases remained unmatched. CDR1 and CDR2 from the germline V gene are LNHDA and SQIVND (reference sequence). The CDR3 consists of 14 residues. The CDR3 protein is CASSRQGNGETQYF. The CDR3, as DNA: TGTGCCAGTAGTCGACAGGGGAATGGAGAGACCCAGTACTTC.